These 26 T cell receptor beta chains were sequenced from one sample in a study of CD8+ T cells in alopecia areata. RNA extraction was followed by reverse transcription into cDNA, which acted as the sequencing template. Here immunoSEQ multiplex PCR was the method, and the copy in TCRdb shows in-frame clones only, minus some. The data contain 250,000 or so clones, roughly two thirds of them singletons. This specimen consisted of CD4+ T cells sorted from blood, obtained at week 0. All receptors come from a human donor with alopecia areata.

The rearrangement links TRBV2 to TRBJ1-5; 9 bases map to TRBD1. This CDR3 region has 17 residues. V was pared by 4 bases and J by 2 bases, with 9 bases of the junction left unmatched. Germline V gene lookup returns CDR1 SNHLY and CDR2 FYNNEI. The CDR3: CASSGNRGPKGNQPQHF. The CDR3 DNA sequence: TGTGCCAGCAGTGGCAACAGGGGGCCGAAGGGCAATCAGCCCCAGCATTTT.

The CDR3 nucleotides read TGTGCCAGCAGTAGGCACGCTGGGGCCAACGTCCTGACTTTC. Its translation is CASSRHAGANVLTF. The V gene is TRBV7-8, the J gene TRBJ2-6; D uncertain. Germline lookup yields CDR1 SGHVS and CDR2 FQNEAQ. This CDR3 is built from 14 residues. The V end lost 6 bases, the J end lost 2 bases, and 8 bases lay between the germline ends.

This clone turned up a few times. The chain links TRBV5-1 to TRBJ2-7; possible D gene TRBD1, 6 bases. V lost 4 bases, J lost 2 bases, and 16 bases lay in between. The CDR3 consists of 15 residues. Germline CDR1 reads SGHRS; CDR2 reads YFSETQ. This chain's CDR3 is CASSQGSGRTYEQYF. In nucleotides, the CDR3 is TGCGCCAGCAGCCAGGGGTCGGGACGAACCTACGAGCAGTACTTC.

The V and J genes are TRBV4-3 and TRBJ1-1, with D possibly matching TRBD1 (5 bases). The CDR3 is 13 amino acids. V dropped 0 bases and J dropped 10 bases, with 12 bases sitting between them. From germline, CDR1 is LGHNA and CDR2 YSLEER. CDR3 amino acids: CASSQDRAWGAFF. The DNA of the CDR3 is TGCGCCAGCAGCCAAGACAGGGCCTGGGGAGCTTTCTTT.

This chain connects TRBV7-9 to TRBJ1-2; perhaps TRBD1 as D (6 bases). The CDR3 runs to 15 residues. Germline CDR1 reads SEHNR; CDR2 reads FQNEAQ (reference sequence). V dropped 2 bases and J dropped 5 bases, with 15 bases sitting between them. The CDR3 region is CASSLIGQTKYGYTF. As DNA, the CDR3 is TGTGCCAGCAGCTTAATCGGACAGACCAAATATGGCTACACCTTC.

This chain links TRBV9 with TRBJ2-2, with 11 bases aligning to TRBD1. This CDR3 comprises 14 residues. V shed 5 bases and J 5 bases; nucleotides not matched to a gene: 2. CDR1 is SGDLS, CDR2 YYNGEE, per germline. The CDR3 reads CASSGQGATGELFF. The CDR3 DNA is TGTGCCAGCAGTGGACAGGGGGCAACCGGGGAGCTGTTTTTT.

The chain employs TRBV6-5 and TRBJ2-1; D not certain. Germline V gives CDR1 MNHEY, CDR2 SVGAGI. Trimming cost V 4 bases and J 6 bases, with 16 bases left between them. There are 15 residues in the CDR3. The CDR3 region is CASSLSWIGFNEQFF. Here the CDR3 DNA reads TGTGCCAGCAGTTTGTCTTGGATCGGGTTCAATGAGCAGTTCTTC.

This chain uses TRBV30 with TRBJ1-5; the match to TRBD1 covers 7 bases. The CDR3 sequence is 14 residues long. Germline CDR1 is GTSNPN and CDR2 is SVGIG (reference sequence). J was trimmed by 5 bases and V by 2 bases; bases with no gene match: 6. DNA of the CDR3: TGTGCCTGGAGTACAACAGGGGTCCATCAGCCCCAGCATTTT. Translating gives CAWSTTGVHQPQHF.

The gene calls are TRBV27 and TRBJ2-5; D remains ambiguous. Trimming left V 5 bases short and J 0 bases short, with 7 bases between. Germline loops: CDR1 MNHEY, CDR2 SMNVEV (reference sequence). The CDR3 consists of 13 residues. The chain's CDR3 is CASSPSYQETQYF. In DNA form, the CDR3 reads TGTGCCAGCAGTCCCTCGTACCAAGAGACCCAGTACTTC.

This clone has only a few counts. This chain uses TRBV6-5 with TRBJ1-2; D not resolved. CDR3 length: 13 amino acids. V shed 7 bases and J shed 8 bases, with 17 bases lying between them. Per germline, CDR1 MNHEY and CDR2 SVGAGI. CDR3 region: CASKLAGGGGYTF. CDR3 sequence (DNA): TGTGCCAGCAAGTTGGCAGGCGGTGGCGGCTACACCTTC.

This rearrangement joins TRBV30 to TRBJ1-6; D gene uncertain. Trimming took 0 bases from V and 7 from J, leaving 10 bases between them. Germline CDR1 reads GTSNPN; CDR2 reads SVGIG (reference sequence). The CDR3 is 14 amino acids. The CDR3 reads CAWSVRGFNSPLHF. For the CDR3, the DNA is TGTGCCTGGAGTGTACGGGGATTCAATTCACCCCTCCACTTT.

The V call is TRBV14, the J call TRBJ2-7; 10 nucleotides agree with TRBD2. Germline V CDR1 and CDR2: SGHDN, FVKESK. V gave up 0 bases and J gave up 3 bases; unmatched junction bases: 2. The CDR3 is made up of 15 amino acids. CDR3 coding DNA: TGTGCCAGCAGCCAAGATATAGCGGGGGGCTACGAGCAGTACTTC. It translates to CASSQDIAGGYEQYF. The full variable domain, completed using reference TRBV14 and TRBJ2-7, is EAGVTQFPSHSVIEKGQTVTLRCDPISGHDNLYWYRRVMGKEIKFLLHFVKESKQDESGMPNNRFLAERTGGTYSTLKVQPAELEDSGVYFCASSQDIAGGYEQYFGPGTRLTVT.

The V and J genes are TRBV9 and TRBJ2-5; D remains unclear. This CDR3 is 14 amino acids long. Germline CDR1 and CDR2: SGDLS and YYNGEE. The V gene lost 0 bases and the J gene lost 5 bases, with 11 bases spanning the gap. For the CDR3, the DNA is TGTGCCAGCAGCGTAGGATCTAGAATGGAGACCCAGTACTTC. Its translation is CASSVGSRMETQYF.

This chain connects TRBV15 to TRBJ1-6; D not certain. Germline CDR1 and CDR2: LNHNV and YYDKDF (reference sequence). The CDR3 runs to 16 residues. Trimming removed 0 bases from V and 3 bases from J, with 9 bases in between. In nucleotides, the CDR3 is TGTGCCACCAGCAGAGATCGACGCTTCTATAATTCACCCCTCCACTTT. It translates to CATSRDRRFYNSPLHF.

This chain links TRBV7-2 with TRBJ2-1, with 9 positions matching TRBD2. CDR1 and CDR2 from the germline V gene are SGHTA and FQGNSA. The trim removed 1 base at V and 4 bases at J, leaving 8 bases unmatched. CDR3 size: 17 residues. In DNA form, the CDR3 reads TGTGCCAGCAGCTTAGTAGTAGCGGGGGTATCATACAATGAGCAGTTCTTC. Its translation: CASSLVVAGVSYNEQFF.

In regard to this clone: Distinct nucleotide sequences in the sample also encode this CDR3. This chain links TRBV30 with TRBJ2-1; D ambiguous. This CDR3 spans 10 amino acids. Germline V CDR1 and CDR2: GTSNPN, SVGIG (reference sequence). V lost 0 bases to trimming and J lost 10 bases, with 4 bases between them. CDR3 DNA sequence: TGTGCCTGGAGTGTTGGGGAGCAGTTCTTC. Its protein product is CAWSVGEQFF.

The rearrangement uses TRBV20-1 and TRBJ2-5; D is possibly TRBD1 (5 bases). The CDR3 contains 11 residues. Germline V lookup: CDR1 DFQATT, CDR2 SNEGSKA (reference sequence). Trimming left V 3 bases short and J 5 bases short, with 7 bases between. The CDR3 loop is CSASQGETQYF. Written as DNA, the CDR3 is TGCAGTGCTAGTCAGGGCGAGACCCAGTACTTC.

The table lists this clone with a count of one. This chain uses TRBV7-3 with TRBJ2-5; 8 bases are shared with TRBD2. The CDR3 contains 15 residues. Unmatched junction bases numbered 4, after V lost 2 bases and J lost 2 bases. CDR1 and CDR2 from the germline V gene are SGHTA and FQGTGA. This CDR3 reads CASSLAGGKQETQYF. The CDR3 DNA reads as TGTGCCAGCAGCTTAGCGGGGGGAAAACAAGAGACCCAGTACTTC.

This clone was seen just once. The chain is built from TRBV5-6 and TRBJ2-3, with 8 bases that match TRBD1. The CDR3 extends over 15 amino acids. After removal of 4 bases from V and 0 bases from J, the junction contained 4 bases not matched to a gene. The germline V gene encodes CDR1 SGHDT and CDR2 YYEEEE. The CDR3 nucleotides read TGTGCCAGCAGCCCTGGACAGGGAAGCACAGATACGCAGTATTTT. It is translated as CASSPGQGSTDTQYF.

This clone has only a few counts. The rearrangement uses TRBV30 and TRBJ1-4; 9 bases align to TRBD1. The CDR3 length is 15 residues. The trim removed 4 bases at V and 8 bases at J, leaving 11 bases unmatched. CDR1 and CDR2 (germline): GTSNPN, SVGIG (reference sequence). As DNA, the CDR3 is TGTGCCTGGACTTCGATACAGGGGGCGCAGGAAAAACTGTTTTTT. This codes for CAWTSIQGAQEKLFF. The variable domain in full, completed from reference TRBV30 and TRBJ1-4, reads SQTIHQWPATLVQPVGSPLSLECTVEGTSNPNLYWYRQAAGRGLQLLFYSVGIGQISSEVPQNLSASRPQDRQFILSSKKLLLSDSGFYLCAWTSIQGAQEKLFFGSGTQLSVL.

The chain uses TRBV10-1 and TRBJ2-3, with 8 bases matching TRBD1. J was trimmed by 0 bases and V by 5 bases; bases with no gene match: 19. This CDR3 spans 20 amino acids. In germline, CDR1 is WNHNN, CDR2 SYGVQD (reference sequence). DNA for the CDR3: TGCGCCAGCAGTCCGAGTTGGAGGGGACAGGCACTTACTAGCACAGATACGCAGTATTTT. Protein: CASSPSWRGQALTSTDTQYF.

This chain connects TRBV30 to TRBJ1-1; unclear D gene. Germline CDR1 and CDR2: GTSNPN and SVGIG (reference sequence). This CDR3 spans 13 amino acids. V gave up 0 bases and J gave up 3 bases, with 8 bases separating them. Written as DNA, the CDR3 is TGTGCCTGGAGTGTTCCTCGAGACACTGAAGCTTTCTTT. Amino acid sequence: CAWSVPRDTEAFF. Together with reference TRBV30 and TRBJ1-1, the CDR3 gives the full variable domain: SQTIHQWPATLVQPVGSPLSLECTVEGTSNPNLYWYRQAAGRGLQLLFYSVGIGQISSEVPQNLSASRPQDRQFILSSKKLLLSDSGFYLCAWSVPRDTEAFFGQGTRLTVV.

The chain combines TRBV27 with TRBJ1-6; no definite D call. V lost 3 bases, J lost 2 bases, and 5 bases lay in between. The CDR3 is 14 amino acids. Per germline, CDR1 MNHEY and CDR2 SMNVEV (reference sequence). CDR3 residues: CASSFTAYNSPLHF. The DNA of the CDR3 is TGTGCCAGCAGTTTCACAGCCTATAATTCACCCCTCCACTTT.

The chain recombines TRBV6-5 with TRBJ2-7; 7 bases match TRBD1. Trimming took 5 bases from V and 4 from J; bases not matched to a gene: 5. The length of the CDR3 is 13 residues. Germline values: CDR1 MNHEY, CDR2 SVGAGI. DNA for the CDR3: TGTGCCAGCAGTATCGGACAGGAGTACGAGCAGTACTTC. It translates to CASSIGQEYEQYF.

The chain joins TRBV7-8 to TRBJ2-1; D uncertain. The V gene's germline CDR1 is SGHVS and CDR2 FQNEAQ. Trimming shortened V by 7 bases and J by 4 bases, and 14 bases separated the two germline ends. The CDR3 is 14 residues long. The CDR3 region has the DNA TGTGCCAGCACCTCCACGCGCGGTTACAATGAGCAGTTCTTC. Its protein product is CASTSTRGYNEQFF.

The chain links TRBV13 to TRBJ2-1; D is uncertain. The V end was cut by 5 bases, the J end by 7 bases, with 6 bases between. Germline CDR1 is PRHDT and CDR2 is FYEKMQ (reference sequence). CDR3 length: 11 residues. The CDR3 is CASSQYNEQFF. The CDR3 DNA reads as TGTGCCAGCAGCCAGTATAATGAGCAGTTCTTC.